Listed below are T cell receptor beta chains from one sample, sequenced in a study of OX40 agonist ivuxolimab in advanced cancers. The repertoire was sequenced with immunoSEQ multiplex PCR; TCRdb's copy has only in-frame clones and lacks some. The data hold 54,000 or so clones, with over 70% observed a single time. The source was CD4+ or CD8+ T cells sorted from blood, collected in a trial of the OX40 agonist ivuxolimab. Receptors were obtained from an adult with an advanced solid tumor such as melanoma, head and neck, liver or kidney cancer. Both conserved end residues are part of each CDR3. D genes are given only for firm matches. Where a row states a size, it is once, few, many or the class of an expanded clone; other rows omit it.

v_gene	abundance	d_gene	j_gene	CDR3nt	CDR3aa
TRBV11-2	.	.	TRBJ2-2	TGTGCCAGCAGCCCGGTGGGGGGAGGAACCGGGGAGCTGTTTTTT	CASSPVGGGTGELFF
TRBV6-1	.	.	TRBJ1-2	TGTGCCAGCAGTGTCGGCAGGGATTATGGCTACACCTTC	CASSVGRDYGYTF
TRBV10-2	.	TRBD1	TRBJ2-2	TGCGCCAGCAGTCCCCCCGGGACAGGGGTATTCACCGGGGAGCTGTTTTTT	CASSPPGTGVFTGELFF
TRBV6-1	.	.	TRBJ1-5	TGTGCCAGCAGTAGGGAGAGCAATCAGCCCCAGCATTTT	CASSRESNQPQHF
TRBV28	few	TRBD2	TRBJ2-1	TGTGCCAGCAAGTTCGGTAGCGGGGGGAAGAATGAGCAGTTCTTC	CASKFGSGGKNEQFF
TRBV2	.	TRBD2	TRBJ2-3	TGTGCCAGCACTCTGGGAGGGAGTAGGGATACGCAGTATTTT	CASTLGGSRDTQYF
TRBV28	.	.	TRBJ2-7	TGTGCCAGCAGTCCGCATCGCCCGACATCATACGAGCAGTACTTC	CASSPHRPTSYEQYF
TRBV29-1	.	.	TRBJ2-2	TGCAGCGTTTCTGACGGGCCCACCGGGGAGCTGTTTTTT	CSVSDGPTGELFF
TRBV4-1	once	.	TRBJ2-5	TGCGCCAGCAGCCAAGACGAGACTTCTAGGGAGACCCAGTACTTC	CASSQDETSRETQYF
TRBV6-1	.	TRBD1	TRBJ1-2	TGTGCCAGCAGTTCGAGGACAGGGGACTATGGCTACACCTTC	CASSSRTGDYGYTF
TRBV7-3	.	.	TRBJ1-1	TGTGCCAGCAGCCCTCAGGAGAACACTGAAGCTTTCTTT	CASSPQENTEAFF
TRBV5-1	.	TRBD1	TRBJ1-4	TGCGCCAGCAAAATGGCAGGGGGCGTAGAGGAACTGTTTTTT	CASKMAGGVEELFF
TRBV2	.	TRBD1	TRBJ1-5	TGTGCCAGCAGAGCCCACAGGGGGCTTAGCAATCAGCCCCAGCATTTT	CASRAHRGLSNQPQHF
TRBV7-9	.	.	TRBJ1-5	TGTGCCAGCAGCTTAGCTGAGTCTCAGCCCCAGCATTTT	CASSLAESQPQHF
TRBV6-5	.	.	TRBJ1-1	TGTGCCAGCAGTTCCCGGACCGGGAACACTGAAGCTTTCTTT	CASSSRTGNTEAFF
TRBV7-9	few	TRBD1	TRBJ1-1	TGTGCCAGCACCCTGACAGGGGCCAACACTGAAGCTTTCTTT	CASTLTGANTEAFF
TRBV21-1	.	.	TRBJ2-5	TGTGCCAGCCCCCTTAGAAGAGAGACCCAGTACTTC	CASPLRRETQYF